The source of this T cell receptor beta chain is a study of blood T cell repertoires in COVID-19. The wider study: There were acute and convalescent COVID-19 samples, and they came from the United States, Italy and Spain.

Enrollment of patients from Seattle took place during active infection, with longitudinal follow-up. Study processing details: Amplifying reference gene primers gave estimates of nucleated cell counts. TCRdb's table, derived via immunoSEQ multiplex PCR, lists solely in-frame clones and lacks some. V and J calls and clone size are as listed in that table; D and trimming were resolved from the DNA. This table holds 220,000 or so clones, around 87% found once. The CDR3 sequence is 15 residues long. Trimming removed 4 bases at V and 0 bases at J, with 13 bases between. Germline V gives CDR1 MGHRA, CDR2 YSYEKL.

The sequencing input was peripheral blood. The chain joins TRBV4-1 to TRBJ2-7, with a weak D call TRBD1 (5 bases). This clonotype originated in a woman between 50 and 59 years old with COVID-19, enrolled during active disease. The CDR3 sequence is CASSPQTEFSYEQYF. The CDR3 nucleotides read TGCGCCAGCAGCCCCCAGACAGAATTCTCCTACGAGCAGTACTTC.